This TCR beta chain is from a study of blood T cell repertoires in COVID-19 (dated by TCRdb to the early 2020s). Study-level background: Collaborator samples came from the United States, Italy and Spain and covered acute and convalescent phases of COVID-19. Samples came from the ongoing ImmuneRACE study (first 160 participants) plus 1,254 subjects from 6 global collaborators. The dataset comprised deeply sampled blood TCRbeta repertoires from subjects exposed to, actively infected with, or recovered from COVID-19. The sample metadata nearly always contained a de-identified subject ID, COVID-19 status, age in years and sex. The prospective study material was composed of cDNA or gDNA derived from T cells, B-cell-depleted T cells, or PBMCs. The repertoires were released in a freely available public database meant as a resource for research on the immune response to SARS-CoV-2. HLA class I and class II types, where available, came from metadata supplied by the sample provider rather than from assay-based typing.

In the germline V gene, CDR1 corresponds to SQVTM and CDR2 to ANQGSEA. V is reduced by 4 bases and J by 4 bases, leaving a spacing of 19 bases between them. The CDR3 holds 15 amino acids from the cysteine to the phenylalanine. Only the CDR3 DNA stays, 45 bases, in frame from base 1. What the research found in general, with its limitations: The quantity of clinical and demographic metadata differed by source and by participant and was supplied without curation.

Whole blood was collected in K2EDTA tubes by collaborating institutions according to the institutions' own protocols. For TCRbeta analysis, collaborators shipped samples as frozen whole blood, isolated PBMCs, or DNA extracted from either of those sample types. Note on this clone: There is no known antigen for this receptor. Base qualities are missing; no much larger clone stands one base away.

TCRbeta CDR3 regions were amplified from genomic DNA using the immunoSEQ Assay, a bias-controlled multiplex PCR. In the authors' own workflow: Within the assay, amplification of reference gene primers was used to estimate how many nucleated cells each sample contained. To quantify the absolute abundance of each unique TCRbeta CDR3 rearrangement, sequence reads were collapsed and filtered. For each sample, productive Simpson clonality was calculated as the square root of Simpson's diversity index over productive rearrangements. TCRdb took over this immuneACCESS table, retaining in-frame rearrangements with V and J assigned. Such tables are incomplete; in checked studies, under half of the missing clones stem from an unresolved V gene, and the remainder is unexplained. V, J and clone size derive from that table, while D and trimming were established from the DNA sequence. The sample data list hundreds of thousands of clones, and more than 85% of these were observed just once. The ten largest clones capture approximately 2.9% of the sample.

What was sequenced was peripheral blood. The chain couples TRBV29-1 to TRBJ1-2, with the D gene uncertain. The sequence was collected from a man aged 55 to 70 with acute or convalescent COVID-19. For the CDR3, the sequence is CSVVGREAAPYGYTF. The base sequence is TGCAGCGTTGTTGGCCGGGAGGCTGCCCCCTATGGCTACACCTTC.